The 8 T cell receptor beta chains in this list originate from one sample, sequenced in a study of blood T cell repertoires in COVID-19. The method was immunoSEQ multiplex PCR; TCRdb's version includes in-frame clones alone and lacks a portion of them. The sample carries under 150,000 clones, approximately 83% recorded once. The sequenced material came from peripheral blood. The receptor set was obtained from a man older than 75 with acute or convalescent COVID-19.

This clone was detected once. This chain connects TRBV6-6 to TRBJ1-5, with a weak D call TRBD1 (6 bases). V shed 5 bases and J shed 9 bases, with 20 bases lying between them. In germline, CDR1 is MNHNY, CDR2 SVGAGI (reference sequence). The CDR3 extends over 15 amino acids. CDR3 sequence reads: CASSRGGGGLGPQHF. CDR3 in DNA: TGTGCCAGCAGTCGGGGAGGCGGGGGCCTAGGGCCCCAGCATTTT.

This clone came up once. This sequence joins TRBV28 and TRBJ2-4; 11 bases are shared with TRBD2. Germline CDR1 reads MDHEN; CDR2 reads SYDVKM. The CDR3 consists of 17 residues. The J segment lost 4 bases and the V segment lost 2 bases, leaving 7 bases of the junction unmatched. The CDR3 DNA follows: TGTGCCAGCAGTTTAGTTGCTTTAGCGGGAGGGAAAAACATTCAGTACTTC. Protein product: CASSLVALAGGKNIQYF.

The V and J genes are TRBV5-1 and TRBJ1-1, with D possibly being TRBD1 (5 bases). Looked up from germline, CDR1 is SGHRS and CDR2 is YFSETQ. The V end was cut by 6 bases, the J end by 4 bases, with 13 bases between. The CDR3 covers 13 residues. CDR3 region: CASTDSVSTEAFF. For the CDR3, the DNA is TGCGCCAGCACAGACAGCGTAAGCACTGAAGCTTTCTTT.

The chain combines TRBV9 with TRBJ2-1; 8 bases line up with TRBD2. V shed 4 bases, J shed 7 bases, and the junction held 10 bases outside the gene matches. This CDR3 contains 15 residues. Looked up from germline, CDR1 is SGDLS and CDR2 is YYNGEE. The CDR3 protein is CASSPGTRFGNEQFF. In DNA form, the CDR3 reads TGTGCCAGCAGCCCCGGGACTAGGTTTGGTAATGAGCAGTTCTTC.

The chain has TRBV12-5 and TRBJ2-7; 9 bases line up with TRBD1. In germline, CDR1 is LGHNT, CDR2 FRNRAP. CDR3 length equals 13 residues. The junction had 1 base not matched to a gene; V was cut back by 3 bases and J by 4 bases. In DNA, the CDR3 is TGTGCTAGTGGTTTCGACAGGGGGTACGAGCAGTACTTC. This encodes CASGFDRGYEQYF.

The chain has TRBV10-3 and TRBJ2-7; D ambiguous. The germline gives CDR1 ENHRY, CDR2 SYGVKD. The length of the CDR3 is 12 residues. Trimming pared 4 bases from V and 5 bases from J, leaving 9 bases between. The DNA of the CDR3 is TGTGCCATCAGTGGGAGTGAGAACGAGCAGTACTTC. This encodes CAISGSENEQYF.

The chain joins TRBV6-2 or TRBV6-3 to TRBJ2-7; TRBD2 matches at 9 bases. Germline CDR1 reads MNHEY; CDR2 reads SVGEGT. Unmatched junction bases numbered 2, after V lost 5 bases and J lost 0 bases. This CDR3 region has 14 residues. This chain's CDR3 is CASSLSGSSYEQYF. CDR3 DNA: TGTGCCAGCAGTCTTAGCGGGAGCTCCTACGAGCAGTACTTC.

This rearrangement joins TRBV6-1 to TRBJ2-3, with 9 positions matching TRBD2. V was clipped by 2 bases and J by 5 bases; unmatched bases: 8. The germline gives CDR1 MNHNS, CDR2 SASEGT. The CDR3 sequence is 16 residues long. CDR3 in amino acids: CASSERRGGERDTQYF. CDR3 in DNA: TGTGCCAGCAGTGAACGGCGGGGGGGCGAGAGAGATACGCAGTATTTT.